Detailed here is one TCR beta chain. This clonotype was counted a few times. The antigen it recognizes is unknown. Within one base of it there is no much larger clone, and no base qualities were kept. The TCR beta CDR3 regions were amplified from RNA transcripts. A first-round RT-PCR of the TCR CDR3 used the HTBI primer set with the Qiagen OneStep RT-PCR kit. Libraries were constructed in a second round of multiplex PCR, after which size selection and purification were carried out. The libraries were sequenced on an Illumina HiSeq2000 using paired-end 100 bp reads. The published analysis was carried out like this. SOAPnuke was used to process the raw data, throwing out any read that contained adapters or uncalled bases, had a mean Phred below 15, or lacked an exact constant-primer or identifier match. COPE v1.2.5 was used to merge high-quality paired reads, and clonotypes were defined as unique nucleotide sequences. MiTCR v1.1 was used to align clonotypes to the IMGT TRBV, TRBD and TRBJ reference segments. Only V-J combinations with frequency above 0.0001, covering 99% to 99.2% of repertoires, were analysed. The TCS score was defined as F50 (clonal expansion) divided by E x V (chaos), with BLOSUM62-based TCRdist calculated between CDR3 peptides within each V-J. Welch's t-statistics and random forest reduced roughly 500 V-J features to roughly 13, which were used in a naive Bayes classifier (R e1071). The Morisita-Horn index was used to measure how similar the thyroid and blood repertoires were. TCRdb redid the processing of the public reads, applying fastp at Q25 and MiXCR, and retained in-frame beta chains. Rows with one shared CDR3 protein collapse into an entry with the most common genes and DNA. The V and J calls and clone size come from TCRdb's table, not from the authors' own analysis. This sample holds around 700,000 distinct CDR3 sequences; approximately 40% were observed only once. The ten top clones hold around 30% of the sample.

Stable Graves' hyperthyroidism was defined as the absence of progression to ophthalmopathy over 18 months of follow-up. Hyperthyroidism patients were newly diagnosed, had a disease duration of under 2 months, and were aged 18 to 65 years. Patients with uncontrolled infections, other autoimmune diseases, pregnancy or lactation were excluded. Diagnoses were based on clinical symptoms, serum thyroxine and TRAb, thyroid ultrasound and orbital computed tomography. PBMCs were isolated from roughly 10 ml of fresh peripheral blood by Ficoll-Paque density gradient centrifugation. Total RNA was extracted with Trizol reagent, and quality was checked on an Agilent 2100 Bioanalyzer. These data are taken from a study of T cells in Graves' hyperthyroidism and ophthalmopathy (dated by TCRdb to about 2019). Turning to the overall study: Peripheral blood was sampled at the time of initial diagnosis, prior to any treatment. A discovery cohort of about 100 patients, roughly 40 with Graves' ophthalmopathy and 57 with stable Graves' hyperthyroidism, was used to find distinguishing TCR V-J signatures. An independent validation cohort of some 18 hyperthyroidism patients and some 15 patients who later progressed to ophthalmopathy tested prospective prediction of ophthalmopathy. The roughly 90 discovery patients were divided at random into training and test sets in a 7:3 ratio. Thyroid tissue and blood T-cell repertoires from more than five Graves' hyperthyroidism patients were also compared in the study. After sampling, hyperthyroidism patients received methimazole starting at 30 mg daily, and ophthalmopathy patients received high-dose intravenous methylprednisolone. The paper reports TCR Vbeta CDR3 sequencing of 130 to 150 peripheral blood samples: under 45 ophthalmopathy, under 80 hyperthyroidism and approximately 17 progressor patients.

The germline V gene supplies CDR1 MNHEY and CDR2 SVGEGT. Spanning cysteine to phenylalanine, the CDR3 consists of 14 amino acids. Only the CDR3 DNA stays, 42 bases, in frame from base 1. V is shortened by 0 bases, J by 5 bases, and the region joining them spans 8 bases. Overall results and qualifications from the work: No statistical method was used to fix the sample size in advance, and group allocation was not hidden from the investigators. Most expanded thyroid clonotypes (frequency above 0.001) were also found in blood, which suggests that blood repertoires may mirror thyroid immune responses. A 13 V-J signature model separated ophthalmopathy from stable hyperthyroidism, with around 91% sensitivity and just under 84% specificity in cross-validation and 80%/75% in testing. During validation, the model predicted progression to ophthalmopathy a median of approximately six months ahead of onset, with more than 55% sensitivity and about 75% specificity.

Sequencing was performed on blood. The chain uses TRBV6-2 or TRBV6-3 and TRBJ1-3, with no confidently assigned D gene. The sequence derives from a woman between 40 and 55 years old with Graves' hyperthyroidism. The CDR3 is CASSYSELRNTIYF. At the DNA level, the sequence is TGTGCCAGCAGTTACTCCGAGTTGAGAAACACCATATATTTT.